These 13 T cell receptor beta chains share one sample of origin, sequenced in a study of blood T cell repertoires in COVID-19. Clones were read by immunoSEQ multiplex PCR, and TCRdb kept only the in-frame ones, dropping some. The table includes 300,000 to 400,000 clones, around nine tenths detected once. The sequenced sample was peripheral blood. These receptors were collected from a human donor in a cohort sampled during active COVID-19.

The CDR3 DNA reads TGTGCCAGCACACGTAGGCGGGGGGGCCTGGGTGAGCAGTTCTTC. It translates to CASTRRRGGLGEQFF. J is TRBJ2-1 and V is TRBV3-1 (or the pseudogene TRBV3-2), with 9 bases that match TRBD2. This CDR3 has 15 amino acids. The J segment lost 9 bases and the V segment lost 7 bases, leaving 13 bases of the junction unmatched. CDR1 is LGHDT, CDR2 YNNKEL, per germline (reference sequence).

The chain links TRBV24-1 to TRBJ1-2, with unresolved D. The length of the CDR3 is 14 residues. Germline V gene data show CDR1 as KGHDR and CDR2 as SFDVKD. The V and J ends lost 3 bases and 4 bases respectively, with 11 bases between them. CDR3 loop: CATSDPETPYGYTF. The DNA of the CDR3 is TGTGCCACCAGTGATCCCGAAACACCCTATGGCTACACCTTC.

This CDR3 reads CASKESASLVTEAFF. In DNA form, the CDR3 reads TGTGCCAGCAAGGAATCGGCGAGTCTAGTCACTGAAGCTTTCTTT. The chain uses TRBV6-4 and TRBJ1-1; the D is unclear. V lost 7 bases and J lost 4, with 19 bases in between. This CDR3 has 15 amino acids. The germline CDR1 and CDR2 sequences are MRHNA and SNTAGT.

V and J are TRBV2 and TRBJ1-6, with TRBD1 as a possible D gene (5 bases). The CDR3 extends over 14 amino acids. The germline CDR1 and CDR2 sequences are SNHLY and FYNNEI. The ends were cut back, 7 bases at V and 8 bases at J, with 15 bases in the middle. CDR3 in DNA: TGTGCCAGCACCCTTTGGGGGGGGGATTCACCCCTCCACTTT. Translation: CASTLWGGDSPLHF. Filled out from reference TRBV2 and TRBJ1-6, the complete variable domain reads EPEVTQTPSHQVTQMGQEVILRCVPISNHLYFYWYRQILGQKVEFLVSFYNNEISEKSEIFDDQFSVERPDGSNFTLKIRSTKLEDSAMYFCASTLWGGDSPLHFGNGTRLTVT.

V and J are TRBV2 and TRBJ2-1; 9 bases are a match to TRBD2. Per germline, CDR1 SNHLY and CDR2 FYNNEI. J lost 6 bases, V lost 6 bases, and 9 bases had no gene match. This CDR3 has 15 amino acids. The CDR3 nucleotides read TGTGCCAGCAGACCCCTAGCGGGGCTTAGCAATGAGCAGTTCTTC. Protein: CASRPLAGLSNEQFF.

V is TRBV6-5 and J is TRBJ1-1; D is unclear. Per germline, CDR1 MNHEY and CDR2 SVGAGI. V was trimmed by 5 bases and J by 4 bases, leaving 14 bases between them. The CDR3 runs 14 residues. The CDR3 DNA reads as TGTGCCAGCAGTCTCGTCCGGGGTAGCACTGAAGCTTTCTTT. Its protein product is CASSLVRGSTEAFF.

The chain has TRBV7-3 and TRBJ2-5, with D tentatively TRBD1 (6 bases). Per germline, CDR1 SGHTA and CDR2 FQGTGA. This CDR3 is 14 amino acids long. The germline V and J ends were trimmed by 5 bases and 2 bases, with 12 bases remaining between them. CDR3 amino acids: CASSDGTGQETQYF. The CDR3 nucleotides are TGTGCCAGCAGCGACGGCACAGGGCAAGAGACCCAGTACTTC.

The chain uses TRBV4-1 and TRBJ2-2; TRBD1 is a possible D gene (7 bases). Germline V CDR1 and CDR2: MGHRA, YSYEKL. CDR3 length: 16 amino acids. The germline V and J ends were trimmed by 0 bases and 6 bases, with 14 bases remaining between them. The CDR3 nucleotides read TGCGCCAGCAGCCAAGACTGGGCAGGGGGGTCCGGGGAGCTGTTTTTT. Protein sequence: CASSQDWAGGSGELFF.

The chain uses TRBV28 and TRBJ2-5; 8 bases agree with TRBD2. Germline CDR1 and CDR2: MDHEN and SYDVKM. V shed 2 bases, J shed 5 bases, and the junction held 19 bases outside the gene matches. This CDR3 is built from 19 residues. Here the CDR3 reads CASSLMWGGLGGDGETQYF. The CDR3 DNA sequence: TGTGCCAGCAGTTTAATGTGGGGGGGACTAGGAGGTGATGGGGAGACCCAGTACTTC. Together with reference TRBV28 and TRBJ2-5, the CDR3 gives the full variable domain: DVKVTQSSRYLVKRTGEKVFLECVQDMDHENMFWYRQDPGLGLRLIYFSYDVKMKEKGDIPEGYSVSREKKERFSLILESASTNQTSMYLCASSLMWGGLGGDGETQYFGPGTRLLVL.

The rearrangement links TRBV4-1 to TRBJ2-7, with a weak D call TRBD2 (6 bases). Germline CDR1 and CDR2: MGHRA and YSYEKL. The CDR3 loop spans 15 amino acids. Trimming shortened V by 4 bases and J by 0 bases, and 13 bases separated the two germline ends. The CDR3 sequence: CASSRASANSYEQYF. The CDR3 DNA reads as TGCGCCAGCAGCCGAGCTAGCGCAAACTCCTACGAGCAGTACTTC.

The chain has TRBV6-5 and TRBJ1-4; 8 bases are a match to TRBD1. Per the germline V gene, CDR1 is MNHEY and CDR2 is SVGAGI. V was clipped by 5 bases and J by 7 bases; unmatched bases: 6. The CDR3 has 14 amino acids. Here the CDR3 reads CASSTGGPGEKLFF. Here the CDR3 DNA reads TGTGCCAGCAGTACAGGGGGTCCCGGTGAAAAACTGTTTTTT.

This chain connects TRBV3-1 (or the pseudogene TRBV3-2) to TRBJ2-7; a weak D match, TRBD2 (7 bases). Trimming cost V 4 bases and J 4 bases, with 11 bases left between them. The germline V gene has CDR1 LGHDT and CDR2 YNNKEL (reference sequence). The CDR3 has 13 residues. Here the CDR3 reads CASSPGGRYEQYF. Here the CDR3 DNA reads TGTGCCAGCAGCCCCGGGGGGCGGTACGAGCAGTACTTC.

This clone was picked up one time. The CDR3 here is CASSLEADWSPLNNEQFF. The CDR3 DNA sequence: TGTGCCAGCAGCTTAGAAGCCGATTGGTCTCCACTCAACAATGAGCAGTTCTTC. The chain combines TRBV7-8 with TRBJ2-1; D gene unclear. Germline V gene lookup returns CDR1 SGHVS and CDR2 FQNEAQ. The CDR3 consists of 18 residues. V dropped 1 base and J dropped 5 bases, with 21 bases sitting between them.